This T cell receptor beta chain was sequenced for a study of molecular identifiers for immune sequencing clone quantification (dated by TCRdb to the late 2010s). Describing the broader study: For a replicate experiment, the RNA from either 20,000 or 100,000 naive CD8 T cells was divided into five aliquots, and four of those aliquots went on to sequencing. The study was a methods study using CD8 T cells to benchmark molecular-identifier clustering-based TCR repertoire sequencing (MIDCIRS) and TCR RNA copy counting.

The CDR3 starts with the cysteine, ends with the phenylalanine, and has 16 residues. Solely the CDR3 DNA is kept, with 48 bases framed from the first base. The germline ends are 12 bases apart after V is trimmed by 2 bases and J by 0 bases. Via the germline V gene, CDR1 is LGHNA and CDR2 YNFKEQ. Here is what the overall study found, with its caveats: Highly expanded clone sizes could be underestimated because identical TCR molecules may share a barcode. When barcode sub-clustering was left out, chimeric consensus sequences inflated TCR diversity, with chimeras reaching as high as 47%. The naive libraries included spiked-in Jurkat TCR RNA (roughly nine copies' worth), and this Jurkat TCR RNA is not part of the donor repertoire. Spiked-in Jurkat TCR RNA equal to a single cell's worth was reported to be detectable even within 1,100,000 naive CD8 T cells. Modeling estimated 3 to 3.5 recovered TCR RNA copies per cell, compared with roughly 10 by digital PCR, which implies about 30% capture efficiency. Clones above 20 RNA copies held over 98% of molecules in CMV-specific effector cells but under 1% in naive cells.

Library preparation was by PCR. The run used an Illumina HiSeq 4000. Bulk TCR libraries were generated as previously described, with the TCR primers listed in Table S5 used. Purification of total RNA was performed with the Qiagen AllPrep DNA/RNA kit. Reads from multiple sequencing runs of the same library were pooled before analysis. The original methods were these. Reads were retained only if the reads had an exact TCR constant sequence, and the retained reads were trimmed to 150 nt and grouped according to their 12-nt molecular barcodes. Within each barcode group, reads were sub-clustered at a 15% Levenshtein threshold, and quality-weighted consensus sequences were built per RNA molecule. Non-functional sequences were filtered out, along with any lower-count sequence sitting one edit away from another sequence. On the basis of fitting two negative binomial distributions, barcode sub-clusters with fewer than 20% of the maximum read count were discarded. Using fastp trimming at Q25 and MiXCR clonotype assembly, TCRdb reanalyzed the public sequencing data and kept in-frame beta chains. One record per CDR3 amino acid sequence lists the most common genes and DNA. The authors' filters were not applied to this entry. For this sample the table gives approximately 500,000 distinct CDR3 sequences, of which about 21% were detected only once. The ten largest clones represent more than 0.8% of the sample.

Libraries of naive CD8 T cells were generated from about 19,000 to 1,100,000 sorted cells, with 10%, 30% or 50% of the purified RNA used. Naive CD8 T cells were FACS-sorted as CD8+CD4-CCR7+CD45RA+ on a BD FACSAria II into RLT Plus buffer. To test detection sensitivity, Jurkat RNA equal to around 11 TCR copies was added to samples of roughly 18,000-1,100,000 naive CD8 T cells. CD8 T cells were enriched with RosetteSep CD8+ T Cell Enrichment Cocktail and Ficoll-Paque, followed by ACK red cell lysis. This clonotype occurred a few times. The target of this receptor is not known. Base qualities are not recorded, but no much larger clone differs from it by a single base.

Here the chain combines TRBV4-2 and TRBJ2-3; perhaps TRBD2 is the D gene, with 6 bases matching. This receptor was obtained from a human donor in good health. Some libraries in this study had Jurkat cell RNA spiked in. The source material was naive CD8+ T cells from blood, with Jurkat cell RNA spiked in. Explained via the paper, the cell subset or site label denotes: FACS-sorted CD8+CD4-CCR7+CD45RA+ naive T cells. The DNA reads TGTGCCAGCAGCCAAATCGCGGGAACTAGCACAGATACGCAGTATTTT. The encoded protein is CASSQIAGTSTDTQYF.